This T cell receptor (beta chain) was captured in a study of blood T cell repertoires in COVID-19. Looking at the study overall: From T cells, B-cell-depleted T cells, or PBMCs came the material, which was cDNA or gDNA.

Germline CDR1 GTSNPN, CDR2 SVGIG (reference sequence). The trim removed 8 bases at V and 9 bases at J, leaving 9 bases unmatched. The CDR3 extends over 13 amino acids. Profiled with immunoSEQ multiplex PCR; TCRdb holds only in-frame clones, not every one. The sample records a few hundred thousand clones, 70% to 90% being singletons. This clone has just one count. This clonotype was obtained from a man aged 25-45 years who had recovered from COVID-19. Material: PBMCs or T cells enriched from blood (not recorded which). The chain joins TRBV30 to TRBJ1-6; 8 bases align to TRBD1. The CDR3 loop is CAHGGQGISPLHF. CDR3 in DNA: TGTGCCCACGGAGGACAGGGAATTTCACCCCTCCACTTT.